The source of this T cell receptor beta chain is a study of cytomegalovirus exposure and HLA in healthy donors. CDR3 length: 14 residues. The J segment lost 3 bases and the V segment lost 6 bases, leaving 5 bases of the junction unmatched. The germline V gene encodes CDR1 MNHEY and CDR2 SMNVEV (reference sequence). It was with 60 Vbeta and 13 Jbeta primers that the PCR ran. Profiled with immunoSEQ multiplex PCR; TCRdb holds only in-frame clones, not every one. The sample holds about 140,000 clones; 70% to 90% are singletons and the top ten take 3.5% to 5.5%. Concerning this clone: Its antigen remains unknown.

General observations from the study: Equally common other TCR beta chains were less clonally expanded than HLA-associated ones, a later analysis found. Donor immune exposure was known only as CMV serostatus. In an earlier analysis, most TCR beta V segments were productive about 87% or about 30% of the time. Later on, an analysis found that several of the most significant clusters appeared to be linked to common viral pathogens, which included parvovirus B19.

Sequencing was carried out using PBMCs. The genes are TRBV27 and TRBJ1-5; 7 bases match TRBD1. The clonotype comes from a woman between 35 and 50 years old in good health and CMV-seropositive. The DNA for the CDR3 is TGTGCCAGCAGACCCGGACAGGTCAATCAGCCCCAGCATTTT. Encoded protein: CASRPGQVNQPQHF.